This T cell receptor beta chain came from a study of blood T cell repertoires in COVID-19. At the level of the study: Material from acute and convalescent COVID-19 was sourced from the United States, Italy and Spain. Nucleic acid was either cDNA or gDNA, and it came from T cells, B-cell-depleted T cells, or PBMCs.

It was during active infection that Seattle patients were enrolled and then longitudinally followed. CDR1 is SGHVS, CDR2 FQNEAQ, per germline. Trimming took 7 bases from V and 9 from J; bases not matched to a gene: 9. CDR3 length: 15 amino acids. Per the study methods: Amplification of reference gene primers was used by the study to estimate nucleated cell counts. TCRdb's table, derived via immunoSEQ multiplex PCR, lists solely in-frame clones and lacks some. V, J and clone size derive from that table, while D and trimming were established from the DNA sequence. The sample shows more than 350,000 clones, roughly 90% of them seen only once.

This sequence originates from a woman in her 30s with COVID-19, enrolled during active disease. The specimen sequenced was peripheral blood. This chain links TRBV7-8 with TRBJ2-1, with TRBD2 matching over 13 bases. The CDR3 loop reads CASIETSGGVREQFF. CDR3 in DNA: TGTGCCAGCATCGAAACTAGCGGGGGGGTGCGTGAGCAGTTCTTC.